This entry is about one T cell receptor (beta chain). Its target is unknown. In germline, CDR1 is KGHSH, CDR2 LQKENI. V was cut by 6 bases and J by 7 bases, with 19 bases left in between. This CDR3 contains 16 residues. The time point is: baseline, week 1 (first vaccination visit). Stated treatment: pre-vaccination baseline after standard-of-care therapy. Each donor presented with a new WHO grade 3 or 4 astrocytoma that tested IDH1-mutant and showed ATRX loss. The data derive from a study of a mutant IDH1 vaccine in newly diagnosed glioma. Study background: There were approximately 62% males and roughly 38% females among treated patients, whose mean age was about 40 years. The study's findings and limits: No link was apparently found between pseudoprogression and changes in top peripheral T cell clonotypes.

TCRdb's copy holds only in-frame clones and misses some; the assay was immunoSEQ multiplex PCR. The sample has 45,000 to 65,000 clones; 80% to 90% are singletons. The source is a man between 18 and 35 years old with glioma. Sequences were derived from PBMCs, sampled from a glioma patient treated with radiotherapy, temozolomide or both. The chain is built from TRBV18 and TRBJ1-6, with a tentative D call TRBD1 (6 bases). The CDR3 loop is CASSPISGAGNSPLHF. CDR3 in DNA: TGTGCCAGCTCGCCAATCTCGGGGGCGGGGAATTCACCCCTCCACTTT. Based on the CDR3 plus reference TRBV18 and TRBJ1-6, the full variable domain is NAGVMQNPRHLVRRRGQEARLRCSPMKGHSHVYWYRQLPEEGLKFMVYLQKENIIDESGMPKERFSAEFPKEGPSILRIQQVVRGDSAAYFCASSPISGAGNSPLHFGNGTRLTVT.